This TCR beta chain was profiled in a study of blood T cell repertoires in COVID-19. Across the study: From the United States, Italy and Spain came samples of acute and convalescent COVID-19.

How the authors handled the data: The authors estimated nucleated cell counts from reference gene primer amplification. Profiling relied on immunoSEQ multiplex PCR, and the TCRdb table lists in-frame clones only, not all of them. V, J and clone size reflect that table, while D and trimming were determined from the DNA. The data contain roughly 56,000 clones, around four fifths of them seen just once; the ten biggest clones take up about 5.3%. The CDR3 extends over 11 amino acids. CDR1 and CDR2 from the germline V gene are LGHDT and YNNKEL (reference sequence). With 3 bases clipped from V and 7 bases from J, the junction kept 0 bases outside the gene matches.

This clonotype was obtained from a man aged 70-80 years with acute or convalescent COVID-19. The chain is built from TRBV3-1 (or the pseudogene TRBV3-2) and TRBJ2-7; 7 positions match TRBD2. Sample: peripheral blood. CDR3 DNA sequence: TGTGCCAGCAGCCAGGGGGGGGAGCAGTACTTC. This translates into CASSQGGEQYF.